This T cell receptor (beta chain) was recorded in a study of cytomegalovirus exposure and HLA in healthy donors. Study results and caveats: Across donors, sequencing depth was assumed by presence/absence analyses to be roughly uniform. In a later analysis, TCR association rates varied by HLA locus: DRB1 most, HLA-C fewest.

Vbeta (60) and Jbeta (13) primers were used in the PCR. Measured with immunoSEQ multiplex PCR; TCRdb has only the in-frame clones, and not every one. This table has about 180,000 clones, approximately 80% appearing once. In the case of this clone: Its cognate antigen is unknown.

This clonotype was sampled from a woman aged 45-60 years in good health and CMV-seronegative. The sequenced material came from PBMCs.

CDR3 sequence reads: CASSSQLAGDYEQYF. For the CDR3, the DNA is TGTGCCAGCAGCTCGCAACTAGCGGGAGACTACGAGCAGTACTTC. The V gene is TRBV11-2, the J gene TRBJ2-7; 11 bases agree with TRBD2. J was trimmed by 3 bases and V by 4 bases; bases with no gene match: 5. This CDR3 is built from 15 residues. CDR1 SGHAT and CDR2 FQNNGV come from the germline V gene.